One T cell receptor beta chain is described in this entry. What it binds is unknown. TCRdb re-derived calls from the RT-PCR reads in MiXCR, one entry per CDR3 protein. The sample contains around 760,000 distinct CDR3 sequences, 11% to 15% of which appear only once. The data derive from a study of response to subunit inactivated influenza vaccine. Study findings and constraints: Each seasonal influenza vaccination recruits few new T cells, the authors suggested.

The V end lost 1 base, the J end lost 5 bases, and 15 bases lay between the germline ends. The CDR3 runs to 15 residues. Germline values: CDR1 SGHDT, CDR2 YYEEEE. The clonotype comes from a man aged 45-65 years who received an inactivated influenza vaccine. The specimen was PBMCs from blood, collected 14 to 15 days before vaccination. The gene calls are TRBV5-6 and TRBJ2-5, with D possibly called TRBD1 or TRBD2 (6 bases each). CDR3 in amino acids: CASSLPGESGETQYF. For the CDR3, the DNA is TGTGCCAGCAGCTTGCCAGGGGAGAGCGGGGAGACCCAGTACTTC.